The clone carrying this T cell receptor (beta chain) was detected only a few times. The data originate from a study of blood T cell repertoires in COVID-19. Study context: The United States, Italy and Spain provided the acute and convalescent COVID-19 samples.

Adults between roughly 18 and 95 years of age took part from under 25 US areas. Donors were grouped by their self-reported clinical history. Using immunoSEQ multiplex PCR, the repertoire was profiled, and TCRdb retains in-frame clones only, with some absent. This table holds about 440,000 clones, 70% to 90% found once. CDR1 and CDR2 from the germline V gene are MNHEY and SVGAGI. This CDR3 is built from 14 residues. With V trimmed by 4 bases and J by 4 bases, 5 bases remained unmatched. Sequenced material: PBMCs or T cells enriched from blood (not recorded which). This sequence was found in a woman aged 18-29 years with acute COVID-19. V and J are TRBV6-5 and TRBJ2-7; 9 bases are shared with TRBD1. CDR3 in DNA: TGTGCCAGCAGTTGGGGACAGGGTGGGTACGAGCAGTACTTC. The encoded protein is CASSWGQGGYEQYF.